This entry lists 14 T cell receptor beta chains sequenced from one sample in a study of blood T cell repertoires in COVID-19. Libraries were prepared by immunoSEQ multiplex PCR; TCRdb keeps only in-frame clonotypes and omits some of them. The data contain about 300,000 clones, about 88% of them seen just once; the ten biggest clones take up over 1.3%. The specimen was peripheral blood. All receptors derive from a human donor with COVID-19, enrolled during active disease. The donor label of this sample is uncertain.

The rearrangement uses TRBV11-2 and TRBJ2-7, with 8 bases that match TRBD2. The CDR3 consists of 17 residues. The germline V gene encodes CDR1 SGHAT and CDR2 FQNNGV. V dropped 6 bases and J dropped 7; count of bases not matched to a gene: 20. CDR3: CASSPTSGRGGVGEQYF. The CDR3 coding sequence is TGTGCCAGCAGTCCCACAAGCGGGAGAGGGGGGGTAGGAGAGCAGTACTTC. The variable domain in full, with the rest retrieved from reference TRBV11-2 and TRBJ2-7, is EAGVAQSPRYKIIEKRQSVAFWCNPISGHATLYWYQQILGQGPKLLIQFQNNGVVDDSQLPKDRFSAERLKGVDSTLKIQPAKLEDSAVYLCASSPTSGRGGVGEQYFGPGTRLTVT.

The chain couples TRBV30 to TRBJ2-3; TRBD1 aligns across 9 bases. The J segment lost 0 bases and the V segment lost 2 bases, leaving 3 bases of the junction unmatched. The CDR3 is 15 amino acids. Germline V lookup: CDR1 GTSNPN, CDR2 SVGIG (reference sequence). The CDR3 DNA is TGTGCCTGGAGTCTAGGGACAGGGAGCACAGATACGCAGTATTTT. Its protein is CAWSLGTGSTDTQYF.

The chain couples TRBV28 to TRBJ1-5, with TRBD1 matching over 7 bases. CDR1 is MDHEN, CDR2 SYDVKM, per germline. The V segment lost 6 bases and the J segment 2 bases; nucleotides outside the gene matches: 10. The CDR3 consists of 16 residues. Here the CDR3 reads CASRVRGQIGNQPQHF. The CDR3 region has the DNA TGTGCCAGCAGGGTAAGGGGGCAAATAGGCAATCAGCCCCAGCATTTT. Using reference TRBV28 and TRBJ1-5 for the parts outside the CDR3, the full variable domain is DVKVTQSSRYLVKRTGEKVFLECVQDMDHENMFWYRQDPGLGLRLIYFSYDVKMKEKGDIPEGYSVSREKKERFSLILESASTNQTSMYLCASRVRGQIGNQPQHFGDGTRLSIL.

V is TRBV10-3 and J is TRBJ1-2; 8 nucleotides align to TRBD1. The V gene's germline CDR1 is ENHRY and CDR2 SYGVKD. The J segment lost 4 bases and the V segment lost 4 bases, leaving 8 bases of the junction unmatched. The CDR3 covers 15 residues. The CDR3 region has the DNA TGTGCCATCAGTGGGTCAGGGGGCGACGGCTATGGCTACACCTTC. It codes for CAISGSGGDGYGYTF.

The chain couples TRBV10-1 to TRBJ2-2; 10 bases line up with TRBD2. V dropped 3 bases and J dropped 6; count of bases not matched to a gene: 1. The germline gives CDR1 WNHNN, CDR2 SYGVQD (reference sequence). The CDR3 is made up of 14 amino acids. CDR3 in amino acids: CASSDLAGAGELFF. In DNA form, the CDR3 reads TGCGCCAGCAGTGACCTAGCGGGAGCCGGGGAGCTGTTTTTT.

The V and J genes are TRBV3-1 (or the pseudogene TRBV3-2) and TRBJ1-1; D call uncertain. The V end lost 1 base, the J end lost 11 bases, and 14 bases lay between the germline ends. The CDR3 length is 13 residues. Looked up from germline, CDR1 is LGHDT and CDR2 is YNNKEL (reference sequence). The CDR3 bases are TGTGCCAGCAGCCAAGGTGCAGGTGAGACGGCTTTCTTT. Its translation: CASSQGAGETAFF.

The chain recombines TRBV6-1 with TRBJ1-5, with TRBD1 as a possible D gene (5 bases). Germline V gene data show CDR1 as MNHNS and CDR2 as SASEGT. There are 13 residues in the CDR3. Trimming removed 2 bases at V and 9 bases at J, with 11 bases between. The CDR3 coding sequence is TGTGCCAGCAGTGAATGGTCCCAGGGGCCCCAGCATTTT. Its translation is CASSEWSQGPQHF.

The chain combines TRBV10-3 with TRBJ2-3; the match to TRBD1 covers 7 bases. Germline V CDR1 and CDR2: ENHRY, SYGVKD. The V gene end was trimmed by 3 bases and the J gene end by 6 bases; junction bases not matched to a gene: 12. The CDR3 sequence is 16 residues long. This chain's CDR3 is CAISEQGSPRFDTQYF. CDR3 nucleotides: TGTGCCATCAGTGAACAGGGGAGCCCCCGTTTTGATACGCAGTATTTT.

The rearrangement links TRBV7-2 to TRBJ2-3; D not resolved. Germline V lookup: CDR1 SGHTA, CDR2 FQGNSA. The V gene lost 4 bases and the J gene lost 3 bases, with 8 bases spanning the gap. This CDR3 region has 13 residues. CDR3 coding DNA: TGTGCCAGCAGCTCCTCGGGTACAGATACGCAGTATTTT. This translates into CASSSSGTDTQYF. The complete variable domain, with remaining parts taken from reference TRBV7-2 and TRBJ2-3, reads GAGVSQSPSNKVTEKGKDVELRCDPISGHTALYWYRQSLGQGLEFLIYFQGNSAPDKSGLPSDRFSAERTGGSVSTLTIQRTQQEDSAVYLCASSSSGTDTQYFGPGTRLTVL.

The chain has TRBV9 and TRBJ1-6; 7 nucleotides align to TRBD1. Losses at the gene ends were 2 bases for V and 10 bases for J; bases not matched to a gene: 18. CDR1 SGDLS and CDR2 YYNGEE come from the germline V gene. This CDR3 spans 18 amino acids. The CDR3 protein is CASSVGSLGGEGVSPLHF. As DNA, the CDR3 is TGTGCCAGCAGCGTTGGGTCTTTAGGGGGCGAGGGCGTCTCACCCCTCCACTTT.

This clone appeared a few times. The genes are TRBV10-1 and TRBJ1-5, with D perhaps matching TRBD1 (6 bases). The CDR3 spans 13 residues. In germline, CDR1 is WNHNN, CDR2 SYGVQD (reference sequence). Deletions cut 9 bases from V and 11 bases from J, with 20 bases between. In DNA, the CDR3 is TGCGCCAGACGATCCAGGGGCTCTATGGCCCAGCATTTT. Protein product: CARRSRGSMAQHF.

CDR3 in amino acids: CASSVQVYSNQPQHF. The CDR3 nucleotides are TGTGCCAGCAGCGTACAGGTTTATAGCAATCAGCCCCAGCATTTT. The chain employs TRBV6-5 and TRBJ1-5; TRBD1 is a possible D gene (5 bases). V gave up 6 bases and J gave up 0 bases, with 12 bases separating them. The CDR3 length is 15 residues. In germline, CDR1 is MNHEY, CDR2 SVGAGI.

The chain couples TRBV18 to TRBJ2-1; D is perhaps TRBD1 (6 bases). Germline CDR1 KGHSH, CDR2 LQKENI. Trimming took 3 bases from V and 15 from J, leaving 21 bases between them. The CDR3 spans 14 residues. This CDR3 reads CASSPTRTGISVFF. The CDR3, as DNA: TGTGCCAGCTCACCGACCCGCACAGGGATATCAGTGTTCTTC.

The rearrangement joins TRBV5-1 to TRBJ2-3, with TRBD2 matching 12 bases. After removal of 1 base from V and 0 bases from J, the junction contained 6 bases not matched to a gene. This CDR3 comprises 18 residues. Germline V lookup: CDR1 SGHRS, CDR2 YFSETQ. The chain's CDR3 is CASSLFASGGVSTDTQYF. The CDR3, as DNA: TGCGCCAGCAGCTTGTTTGCTAGCGGGGGGGTTAGCACAGATACGCAGTATTTT.